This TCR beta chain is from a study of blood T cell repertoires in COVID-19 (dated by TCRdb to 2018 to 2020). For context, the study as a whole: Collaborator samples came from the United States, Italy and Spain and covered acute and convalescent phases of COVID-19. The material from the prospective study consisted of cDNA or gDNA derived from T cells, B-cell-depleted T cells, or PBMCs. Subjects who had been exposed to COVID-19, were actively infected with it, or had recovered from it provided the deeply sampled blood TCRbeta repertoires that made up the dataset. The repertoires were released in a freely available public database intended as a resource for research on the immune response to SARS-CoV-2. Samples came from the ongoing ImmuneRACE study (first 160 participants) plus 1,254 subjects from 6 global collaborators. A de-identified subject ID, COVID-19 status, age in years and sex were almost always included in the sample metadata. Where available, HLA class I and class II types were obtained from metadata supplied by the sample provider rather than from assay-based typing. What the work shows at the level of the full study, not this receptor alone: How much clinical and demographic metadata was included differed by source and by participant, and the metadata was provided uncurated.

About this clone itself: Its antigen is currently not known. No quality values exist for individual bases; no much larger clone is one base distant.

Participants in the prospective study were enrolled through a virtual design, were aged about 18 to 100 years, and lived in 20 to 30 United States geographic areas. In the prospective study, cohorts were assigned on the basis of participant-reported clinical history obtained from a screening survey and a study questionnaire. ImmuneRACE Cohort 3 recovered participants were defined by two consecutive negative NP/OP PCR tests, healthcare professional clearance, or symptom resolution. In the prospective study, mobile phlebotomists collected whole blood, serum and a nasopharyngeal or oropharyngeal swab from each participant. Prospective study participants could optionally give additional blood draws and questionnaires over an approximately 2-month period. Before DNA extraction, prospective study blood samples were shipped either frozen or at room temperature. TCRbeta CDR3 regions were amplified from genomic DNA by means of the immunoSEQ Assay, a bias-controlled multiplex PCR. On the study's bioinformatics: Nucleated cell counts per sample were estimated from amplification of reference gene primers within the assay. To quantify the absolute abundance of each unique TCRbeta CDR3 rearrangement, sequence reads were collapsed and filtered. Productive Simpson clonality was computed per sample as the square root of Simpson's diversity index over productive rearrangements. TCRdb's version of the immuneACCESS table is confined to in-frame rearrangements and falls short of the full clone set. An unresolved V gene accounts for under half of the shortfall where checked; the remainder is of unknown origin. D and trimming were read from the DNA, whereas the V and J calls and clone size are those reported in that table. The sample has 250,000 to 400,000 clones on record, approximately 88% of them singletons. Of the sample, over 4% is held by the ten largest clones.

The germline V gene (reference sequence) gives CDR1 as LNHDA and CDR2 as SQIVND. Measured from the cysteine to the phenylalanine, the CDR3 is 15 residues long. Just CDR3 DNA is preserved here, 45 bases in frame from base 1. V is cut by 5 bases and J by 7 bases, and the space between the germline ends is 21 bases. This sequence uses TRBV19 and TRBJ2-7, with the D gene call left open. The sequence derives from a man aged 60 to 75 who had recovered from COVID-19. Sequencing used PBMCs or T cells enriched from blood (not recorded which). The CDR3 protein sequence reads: CASSPSVALPQEQYF. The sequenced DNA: TGTGCCAGTAGTCCCTCGGTAGCCCTACCCCAGGAGCAGTACTTC.